The present TCR beta chain was sequenced within a study of cytomegalovirus exposure and HLA in healthy donors. Trimming took off 8 bases at V and 3 bases at J, with 16 bases between the two ends. This CDR3 comprises 14 residues. The germline V gene has CDR1 MGHRA and CDR2 YSYEKL. 13 Jbeta primers and 60 Vbeta primers were used for the PCR. How the authors handled the data: Later analysis identified 80 million to 90 million unique TCR beta chains, about 10 million shared. Using immunoSEQ multiplex PCR, the repertoire was profiled, and TCRdb retains in-frame clones only, with some absent. The DNA gave D and trimming, while V, J and clone size come from that table. This repertoire shows 130,000 to 150,000 clones, around three quarters found once; its top ten account for 6.5% to 8.5%. Whole-study findings and limits: In a later analysis, approximately 15,000 TCR beta sequences were associated with HLA alleles at 0.05 false discovery rate. A further, later analysis showed that HLA-associated TCR beta chains (compared with equally common others) were more clonally expanded.

Note on this clone: The antigen remains undetermined.

The chain has TRBV4-1 and TRBJ1-1, with TRBD1 as a possible D gene (5 bases). This clonotype was sampled from a woman aged 40 to 55 in good health and CMV-seropositive. Material: PBMCs. CDR3 loop: CASPGSARDTEAFF. The CDR3 DNA sequence: TGCGCCAGCCCAGGGTCCGCCAGGGACACTGAAGCTTTCTTT.